This section outlines one T cell receptor (beta chain) sequence together with its context. A much larger clone sits a single nucleotide away, making a read error possible. Likely a read error: the CDR3 ends without its conserved phenylalanine or tryptophan. The data were obtained in a study of Graves' ophthalmopathy and Graves' hyperthyroidism. Trimming cost V 4 bases and J 1 base; bases outside gene matches: 7. This CDR3 spans 15 amino acids. Germline V gene lookup returns CDR1 SGHRS and CDR2 YFSETQ. RNA transcripts provided the template for amplifying TCR beta CDR3 regions. First-round RT-PCR with HTBI primers preceded a second-round multiplex PCR. In TCRdb, the multiplex PCR reads were re-called with MiXCR into one record per CDR3 protein. The sample comprises some 1.1 million distinct CDR3 sequences, about two fifths of which are singletons, and around 10% rests with the top ten.

The receptor's source is an adult man with Graves' hyperthyroidism. This chain joins TRBV5-1 and TRBJ1-1; 7 nucleotides line up with TRBD1. The sequencing sample was made of peripheral blood or thyroid tissue (not recorded which). The CDR3 DNA follows: TGCGCCAGCAGCCCCTGGACAGGAGAGAACACTGAAGCTTTCTCT. Protein sequence: CASSPWTGENTEAFS.